The next 26 T cell receptor beta chains were all read from a single sample in a study of identifying expanded T cells in peripheral blood. Only in-frame clones appear in the TCRdb table, and some are missing; sequencing was by immunoSEQ multiplex PCR. The sample contains over 85,000 clones, 88% of which appear only once. Sequencing was done on a sample of blood. These receptors all come from a person aged 18 to 75 in good health.

The chain couples TRBV6-1 to TRBJ1-1; 8 nucleotides agree with TRBD1. The CDR3 has 12 residues. Germline values: CDR1 MNHNS, CDR2 SASEGT. Unmatched junction bases numbered 11, after V lost 9 bases and J lost 11 bases. In nucleotides, the CDR3 is TGTGCCAGTCAAGGACAGGGTTTGACCGCTTTCTTT. Translated: CASQGQGLTAFF.

The chain links TRBV9 to TRBJ2-3; D gene uncertain. The CDR3 length is 16 residues. Trimming took off 0 bases at V and 0 bases at J, with 11 bases between the two ends. Germline V CDR1 and CDR2: SGDLS, YYNGEE. Here the CDR3 reads CASSVGVGASTDTQYF. The DNA of the CDR3 is TGTGCCAGCAGCGTAGGGGTAGGTGCTAGCACAGATACGCAGTATTTT.

V is TRBV7-9 and J is TRBJ1-2; D gene uncertain. Germline V lookup: CDR1 SEHNR, CDR2 FQNEAQ (reference sequence). The CDR3 consists of 14 residues. V was trimmed by 3 bases and J by 8 bases, leaving 16 bases between them. The DNA of the CDR3 is TGTGCCAGCAGCTTGCGGATCTCCGACTCCGGCTACACCTTC. This codes for CASSLRISDSGYTF.

The gene calls are TRBV28 and TRBJ2-5; TRBD1 matches 10 bases. The CDR3 totals 15 residues. After removal of 4 bases from V and 4 bases from J, the junction contained 6 bases not matched to a gene. The germline V gene has CDR1 MDHEN and CDR2 SYDVKM. The CDR3 DNA sequence: TGTGCCAGCAGTTCGACAGGGGGCGCAGGAGAGACCCAGTACTTC. This codes for CASSSTGGAGETQYF.

As DNA, the CDR3 is TGTGCCAGCAGCTTAGGGACAGGTCACAATGAGCAGTTCTTC. It is translated as CASSLGTGHNEQFF. The chain uses TRBV7-3 and TRBJ2-1; 8 bases align to TRBD1. Germline-derived CDR1 and CDR2 are SGHTA and FQGTGA. After removal of 2 bases from V and 5 bases from J, the junction contained 2 bases not matched to a gene. The CDR3 runs to 14 residues.

In DNA, the CDR3 is TGCGCCAGCAGCCAAGGGCACCGGGGTTACAATGAGCAGTTCTTC. Amino acid sequence: CASSQGHRGYNEQFF. The rearrangement joins TRBV4-1 to TRBJ2-1; perhaps TRBD2 as D (5 bases). V gave up 1 base and J gave up 4 bases, with 11 bases separating them. CDR1 and CDR2 from the germline V gene are MGHRA and YSYEKL. The CDR3 is 15 residues long.

This clone was counted once. The chain has TRBV28 and TRBJ1-2; TRBD1 is a possible D gene (6 bases). Trimming shortened V by 2 bases and J by 2 bases, and 15 bases separated the two germline ends. Germline V gene lookup returns CDR1 MDHEN and CDR2 SYDVKM. The CDR3 length is 16 residues. Here the CDR3 DNA reads TGTGCCAGCAGTTTAGACCCAGGGGAGGGAAACTATGGCTACACCTTC. Its translation: CASSLDPGEGNYGYTF.

V and J are TRBV4-3 and TRBJ1-4, with D possibly matching TRBD1 (5 bases). The CDR3 has 14 residues. The V end was cut by 4 bases, the J end by 3 bases, with 9 bases between. Germline CDR1 is LGHNA and CDR2 is YSLEER. This CDR3 is CASSPGTANEKLFF. DNA of the CDR3: TGCGCCAGCAGCCCAGGGACGGCTAATGAAAAACTGTTTTTT.

The chain links TRBV21-1 to TRBJ2-7; whether TRBD1, the table's D call, matches the DNA was not checked. TRBV21-1 constitutes a pseudogene. The CDR3 covers 9 residues. CDR3 sequence reads: CASSKAATF. CDR3 bases: TGTGCCAGCAGCAAAGCCGCGACATTC.

V usage is TRBV11-2 and J usage is TRBJ2-1, with D unclear. The CDR3 contains 17 residues. V was shortened by 0 bases and J by 0 bases, with 12 bases between the two germline ends. Germline assignment: CDR1 SGHAT and CDR2 FQNNGV. The CDR3 protein is CASSLDGGSISYNEQFF. The CDR3 coding sequence is TGTGCCAGCAGCTTAGATGGTGGGTCAATCTCCTACAATGAGCAGTTCTTC.

The chain links TRBV18 to TRBJ2-7; weak D call: TRBD1 (5 bases). The germline V gene has CDR1 KGHSH and CDR2 LQKENI. This CDR3 region has 16 residues. Trimming removed 2 bases from V and 0 bases from J, with 14 bases in between. The CDR3, as DNA: TGTGCCAGCTCACCAACCTCCCTAGGGGCCTCCTACGAGCAGTACTTC. Translated, it gives CASSPTSLGASYEQYF. Together with reference TRBV18 and TRBJ2-7, the CDR3 gives the full variable domain: NAGVMQNPRHLVRRRGQEARLRCSPMKGHSHVYWYRQLPEEGLKFMVYLQKENIIDESGMPKERFSAEFPKEGPSILRIQQVVRGDSAAYFCASSPTSLGASYEQYFGPGTRLTVT.

The chain combines TRBV18 with TRBJ2-1, with TRBD2 matching over 8 bases. V was pared by 0 bases and J by 7 bases, with 5 bases of the junction left unmatched. Germline V gives CDR1 KGHSH, CDR2 LQKENI. The CDR3 contains 15 residues. In DNA form, the CDR3 reads TGTGCCAGCTCACCACCGGTCGGGGGGGGGAATGAGCAGTTCTTC. It is translated as CASSPPVGGGNEQFF.

The chain couples TRBV30 to TRBJ2-1; 7 bases align to TRBD1. Germline lookup yields CDR1 GTSNPN and CDR2 SVGIG (reference sequence). The ends lost 1 base at V and 4 bases at J; junction bases unmatched: 4. The length of the CDR3 is 14 residues. The CDR3 DNA is TGTGCCTGGAGTGAACAGGGGATATACAATGAGCAGTTCTTC. Translating it yields CAWSEQGIYNEQFF.

This chain connects TRBV5-1 to TRBJ2-7; D gene unclear. The CDR3 consists of 13 residues. Trimming cost V 4 bases and J 2 bases, with 10 bases left between them. Germline-derived CDR1 and CDR2 are SGHRS and YFSETQ. The CDR3 coding sequence is TGCGCCAGCAGCGTAGGGCTCACCTACGAGCAGTACTTC. Residues: CASSVGLTYEQYF.

The chain combines TRBV7-6 with TRBJ1-1, with D unresolved. This CDR3 has 14 residues. Germline loops: CDR1 SGHVS, CDR2 FNYEAQ. V dropped 1 base and J dropped 1 base, with 7 bases sitting between them. The CDR3, as DNA: TGTGCCAGCAGCTTAGAGGGCCGGAACACTGAAGCTTTCTTT. This encodes CASSLEGRNTEAFF. The whole variable domain, filled in from reference TRBV7-6 and TRBJ1-1, reads GAGVSQSPRYKVTKRGQDVALRCDPISGHVSLYWYRQALGQGPEFLTYFNYEAQQDKSGLPNDRFSAERPEGSISTLTIQRTEQRDSAMYRCASSLEGRNTEAFFGQGTRLTVV.

This rearrangement joins TRBV30 to TRBJ2-1; D remains unclear. CDR1 and CDR2 from the germline V gene are GTSNPN and SVGIG (reference sequence). CDR3 length equals 15 residues. The V end was cut by 2 bases, the J end by 0 bases, with 11 bases between. The CDR3 bases are TGTGCCTGGAGTTGGTTGGGCGACTCCTACAATGAGCAGTTCTTC. The encoded protein is CAWSWLGDSYNEQFF. Based on the CDR3 plus reference TRBV30 and TRBJ2-1, the full variable domain is SQTIHQWPATLVQPVGSPLSLECTVEGTSNPNLYWYRQAAGRGLQLLFYSVGIGQISSEVPQNLSASRPQDRQFILSSKKLLLSDSGFYLCAWSWLGDSYNEQFFGPGTRLTVL.

This clone has only a few counts. This chain uses TRBV6-1 with TRBJ2-1; D may be TRBD1 (6 bases). The CDR3 runs to 15 residues. The germline CDR1 and CDR2 sequences are MNHNS and SASEGT. V lost 4 bases and J 2 bases, leaving 12 bases between the germline ends. DNA of the CDR3: TGTGCCAGCAGTGCGGGGAAGGGGGCCTACAATGAGCAGTTCTTC. This gives the protein CASSAGKGAYNEQFF.

The chain couples TRBV7-9 to TRBJ2-3, with a weak D call TRBD2 (6 bases). The V end lost 6 bases, the J end lost 5 bases, and 15 bases lay between the germline ends. This CDR3 spans 14 amino acids. The germline gives CDR1 SEHNR, CDR2 FQNEAQ (reference sequence). The CDR3 DNA is TGTGCCAGCAGTCTTAACCAGGGAGGAGATACGCAGTATTTT. The encoded protein is CASSLNQGGDTQYF.

The chain links TRBV2 to TRBJ2-2; the match to TRBD1 covers 9 bases. Germline V CDR1 and CDR2: SNHLY, FYNNEI. This CDR3 has 15 amino acids. V shed 7 bases and J 4 bases; nucleotides not matched to a gene: 7. The CDR3 region is CASTEGQGSTGELFF. The CDR3, as DNA: TGTGCCAGCACAGAGGGACAGGGCAGCACCGGGGAGCTGTTTTTT. Filled out from reference TRBV2 and TRBJ2-2, the complete variable domain reads EPEVTQTPSHQVTQMGQEVILRCVPISNHLYFYWYRQILGQKVEFLVSFYNNEISEKSEIFDDQFSVERPDGSNFTLKIRSTKLEDSAMYFCASTEGQGSTGELFFGEGSRLTVL.

The rearrangement uses TRBV19 and TRBJ2-7, with 9 bases matching TRBD1. V trimming: 6 bases; J trimming: 4 bases; junction bases outside the gene matches: 4. Per germline, CDR1 LNHDA and CDR2 SQIVND (reference sequence). The CDR3 totals 13 residues. CDR3 coding DNA: TGTGCCAGTAGGGAACAGGGGGCGTACGAGCAGTACTTC. Amino acids: CASREQGAYEQYF.

The chain uses TRBV5-6 and TRBJ2-3, with unresolved D. The germline V and J ends were trimmed by 3 bases and 3 bases, with 17 bases remaining between them. CDR3 size: 16 residues. Germline lookup yields CDR1 SGHDT and CDR2 YYEEEE. CDR3 residues: CASSSFERSRTDTQYF. The CDR3 DNA reads as TGTGCCAGCAGCTCCTTCGAGCGTTCAAGGACAGATACGCAGTATTTT.

This clone appeared once. The rearrangement links TRBV7-9 to TRBJ1-2; D gene uncertain. This CDR3 is 13 amino acids long. V was trimmed by 5 bases and J by 4 bases, leaving 11 bases between them. Looked up from germline, CDR1 is SEHNR and CDR2 is FQNEAQ (reference sequence). The CDR3 region has the DNA TGTGCCAGCAGCCCCACGGGCCTCTATGGCTACACCTTC. Protein: CASSPTGLYGYTF.

The chain combines TRBV6-6 with TRBJ2-1; D possibly matches TRBD1 or TRBD2 (6 bases each). This CDR3 has 15 residues. Germline assignment: CDR1 MNHNY and CDR2 SVGAGI (reference sequence). Deletions cut 5 bases from V and 4 bases from J, with 15 bases between. The CDR3 sequence is CASSGGRREYNEQFF. CDR3 nucleotides: TGTGCCAGCAGTGGGGGGCGGAGAGAATACAATGAGCAGTTCTTC.

This clone has a single count. The chain joins TRBV25-1 to TRBJ1-2, with D tentatively TRBD1 (5 bases). CDR3 length: 14 amino acids. The germline V and J ends were trimmed by 6 bases and 5 bases, with 16 bases remaining between them. CDR1 and CDR2 (germline): MGHDK, SYGVNS. This chain's CDR3 is CASRGDGGLYGYTF. The CDR3 DNA reads as TGTGCCAGCAGGGGGGACGGGGGTTTGTATGGCTACACCTTC.

This chain links TRBV19 with TRBJ1-2, with a tentative D call TRBD1 (6 bases). The CDR3 runs 15 residues. Germline assignment: CDR1 LNHDA and CDR2 SQIVND (reference sequence). V lost 8 bases and J 4 bases, leaving 20 bases between the germline ends. In DNA form, the CDR3 reads TGTGCCAGTTCCCGTAAGGGGGACCCCTCCTATGGCTACACCTTC. Its translation: CASSRKGDPSYGYTF.

The rearrangement joins TRBV5-4 to TRBJ2-5; the D gene is possibly TRBD1 (5 bases). From germline, CDR1 is SGHNT and CDR2 YYREEE (reference sequence). Trimming removed 7 bases from V and 7 bases from J, with 17 bases in between. The CDR3 extends over 13 amino acids. CDR3 sequence: CASGQGVLGTQYF. In nucleotides, the CDR3 is TGTGCCAGCGGCCAAGGGGTTCTCGGGACCCAGTACTTC.